This is a list of T cell receptor beta chains from one sample in a study of beta chain features in type 1 diabetes. Sequencing was performed with immunoSEQ multiplex PCR; in TCRdb, only in-frame clones are kept and a portion is missing. This table holds roughly 340,000 clones, about 13% found once. Material: naive CD4+ T cells from blood. Receptor source: a young woman with type 1 diabetes. CDR3s include the opening cysteine and the closing phenylalanine or tryptophan. D genes are given only for firm matches. Not every row has a clone size; where given, it reads once, few, many or a size class.

d_call	clone_size	v_call	j_call	cdr3_aa	cdr3_nt
TRBD2	-	TRBV2	TRBJ2-7	CASRTGLAGAGEQYF	TGTGCCAGCAGGACAGGACTAGCGGGAGCGGGCGAGCAGTACTTC
-	-	TRBV4-2	TRBJ2-7	CASSHESYEQYF	TGTGCCAGCAGCCATGAGTCCTACGAGCAGTACTTC
-	-	TRBV7-9	TRBJ2-1	CASRQGFSYNEQFF	TGTGCCAGCAGGCAGGGCTTCTCCTACAATGAGCAGTTCTTC
-	-	TRBV11-3	TRBJ2-2	CAISYTGELFF	TGTGCCATATCGTACACCGGGGAGCTGTTTTTT
TRBD1	few	TRBV28	TRBJ2-7	CASSLSLDRVYPYYEQYF	TGTGCCAGCAGTTTATCTCTGGACAGGGTCTATCCCTACTACGAGCAGTACTTC
-	-	TRBV19	TRBJ2-1	CASSLTGRPLHNEQFF	TGTGCCAGTAGTCTAACAGGCAGACCCCTCCACAATGAGCAGTTCTTC
-	-	TRBV11-2	TRBJ1-1	CASSPGGGTEAFF	TGTGCCAGCAGCCCGGGGGGGGGAACCGAAGCTTTCTTT
-	-	TRBV4-1	TRBJ1-1	CASLPGNRRYTEAFF	TGCGCCAGCTTACCGGGAAATAGACGGTACACTGAAGCTTTCTTT
-	-	TRBV7-9	TRBJ2-2	CASSLETRVTGELFF	TGTGCCAGCAGCTTGGAGACTAGGGTCACCGGGGAGCTGTTTTTT
-	few	TRBV18	TRBJ2-5	CASSPPMAGETQYF	TGTGCCAGCTCACCACCGATGGCGGGAGAGACCCAGTACTTC
-	few	TRBV19	TRBJ1-5	CASSIRGPSNQPQHF	TGTGCCAGTAGTATTCGAGGGCCTAGCAATCAGCCCCAGCATTTT
TRBD1	-	TRBV6-6	TRBJ1-2	CASSYSRDRASYGYTF	TGTGCCAGCAGTTACTCTCGAGACAGGGCATCCTATGGCTACACCTTC
-	-	TRBV7-8	TRBJ2-5	CASSLVFRGMVEETQYF	TGTGCCAGCAGCTTAGTCTTCAGGGGCATGGTGGAAGAGACCCAGTACTTC
TRBD2	few	TRBV5-4	TRBJ2-1	CASRPGLAGISYNEQFF	TGTGCCAGCAGACCTGGACTAGCGGGGATCTCCTACAATGAGCAGTTCTTC
TRBD2	-	TRBV28	TRBJ2-1	CASRSGGYNEQFF	TGTGCCAGCCGGAGCGGGGGCTACAATGAGCAGTTCTTC
TRBD2	few	TRBV5-1	TRBJ2-1	CASSSGLAALDEQFF	TGCGCCAGCAGCTCGGGACTAGCTGCCTTGGATGAGCAGTTCTTC
-	-	TRBV4-1	TRBJ2-1	CASSQDRTGTSRQFF	TGCGCCAGCAGCCAAGATCGAACGGGCACTAGCCGCCAGTTCTTC
-	few	TRBV5-1	TRBJ2-4	CASSLGQGRDDIQYF	TGCGCCAGCAGCTTGGGGCAGGGAAGGGATGACATTCAGTACTTC
-	-	TRBV18	TRBJ2-5	CASSPDTQETQYF	TGTGCCAGCTCACCAGACACACAAGAGACCCAGTACTTC
-	few	TRBV2	TRBJ1-4	CASSEAPRGGLFF	TGTGCCAGCAGTGAAGCGCCTCGGGGGGGACTGTTTTTT
TRBD2	-	TRBV27	TRBJ2-7	CASSLTSGNSYEQYF	TGTGCCAGCAGTCTCACTAGCGGGAACTCCTACGAGCAGTACTTC
-	few	TRBV5-1	TRBJ2-7	CASSLEASAFYEQYF	TGCGCCAGCAGCTTGGAGGCTAGCGCCTTCTACGAGCAGTACTTC
-	few	TRBV11-2	TRBJ2-1	CASSPRLTDRDNEQFF	TGTGCCAGCAGCCCCCGACTGACTGATCGGGACAATGAGCAGTTCTTC
TRBD1	-	TRBV5-1	TRBJ1-1	CASSLRGQGTEAFF	TGCGCCAGCAGCTTGCGAGGACAGGGGACTGAAGCTTTCTTT
-	-	TRBV4-3	TRBJ2-1	CASSQGSAGWGSYNEQFF	TGCGCCAGCAGCCAAGGTTCCGCAGGGTGGGGCTCCTACAATGAGCAGTTCTTC
-	-	TRBV5-6	TRBJ2-1	CATQGGDYNEQFF	TGTGCCACCCAGGGGGGAGACTACAATGAGCAGTTCTTC
-	-	TRBV18	TRBJ1-1	CASSRSRGRTEAFF	TGTGCCAGCTCTCGATCTAGGGGTAGGACTGAAGCTTTCTTT
-	-	TRBV7-2	TRBJ1-1	CASSLSLYTEAFF	TGTGCCAGCAGCTTATCTCTATACACTGAAGCTTTCTTT
TRBD1	-	TRBV2	TRBJ1-2	CASSATGMDYGYTF	TGTGCCAGCAGCGCGACAGGGATGGACTATGGCTACACCTTC
TRBD1	-	TRBV18	TRBJ1-2	CASSPGTGNYGYTF	TGTGCCAGCTCACCCGGGACAGGGAACTATGGCTACACCTTC
TRBD2	-	TRBV19	TRBJ2-1	CASSISSGSYEQFF	TGTGCCAGTAGTATCTCTAGCGGGAGCTATGAGCAGTTCTTC
-	-	TRBV19	TRBJ1-5	CASRPDTGNQPQHF	TGTGCCAGTAGGCCAGACACCGGCAATCAGCCCCAGCATTTT
TRBD1	-	TRBV4-3	TRBJ2-5	CASSQDEQGGATQYF	TGCGCCAGCAGCCAAGATGAACAGGGGGGTGCGACCCAGTACTTC
TRBD2	-	TRBV4-1	TRBJ2-7	CASRPTGRAGAGAGYEQYF	TGCGCCAGCAGGCCCACCGGGAGGGCTGGAGCGGGAGCAGGGTACGAGCAGTACTTC
TRBD2	-	TRBV4-1	TRBJ2-1	CASSEVPGLAGHNEQFF	TGCGCCAGCAGCGAGGTTCCGGGACTAGCGGGACACAATGAGCAGTTCTTC
TRBD1	few	TRBV5-1	TRBJ1-2	CASSLSRQGRGYTF	TGCGCCAGCAGCCTCTCGCGACAGGGGAGAGGCTACACCTTC
-	few	TRBV13	TRBJ2-7	CASSLLLGAGYEQYF	TGTGCCAGCAGCTTACTCCTTGGTGCGGGATACGAGCAGTACTTC
-	-	TRBV7-2	TRBJ1-2	CASSPFRGGNNGYTF	TGTGCCAGCAGCCCCTTTAGGGGGGGAAATAATGGCTACACCTTC
TRBD1	few	TRBV29-1	TRBJ1-4	CSAGTGRGEKLFF	TGCAGCGCTGGGACAGGGAGAGGGGAAAAACTGTTTTTT
TRBD1	-	TRBV7-9	TRBJ1-1	CASSTRQGQAFF	TGTGCCAGCAGCACCCGACAGGGTCAAGCTTTCTTT
-	few	TRBV19	TRBJ2-5	CASSRGPQETQYF	TGTGCCAGTAGTAGGGGGCCTCAAGAGACCCAGTACTTC
-	-	TRBV7-2	TRBJ1-1	CASSRETGYTEAFF	TGTGCCAGCAGCCGGGAAACAGGGTACACTGAAGCTTTCTTT
TRBD1	few	TRBV12-5	TRBJ1-2	CASGIPTGGYGYTF	TGTGCTAGTGGTATCCCGACAGGGGGCTATGGCTACACCTTC
TRBD2	few	TRBV5-1	TRBJ2-5	CASSLDVSKRERGKETQYF	TGCGCCAGCAGCTTGGACGTGTCGAAGCGGGAGAGAGGGAAAGAGACCCAGTACTTC
-	-	TRBV18	TRBJ1-1	CASSPSTEPNTEAFF	TGTGCCAGCTCACCTTCAACAGAGCCCAACACTGAAGCTTTCTTT
TRBD2	-	TRBV19	TRBJ2-1	CASSPIAGVEQFF	TGTGCCAGTAGTCCTATAGCGGGAGTTGAGCAGTTCTTC
TRBD2	-	TRBV7-6	TRBJ2-3	CASSPTPSGSADTQYF	TGTGCCAGCTCCCCCACCCCTAGCGGGAGTGCAGATACGCAGTATTTT